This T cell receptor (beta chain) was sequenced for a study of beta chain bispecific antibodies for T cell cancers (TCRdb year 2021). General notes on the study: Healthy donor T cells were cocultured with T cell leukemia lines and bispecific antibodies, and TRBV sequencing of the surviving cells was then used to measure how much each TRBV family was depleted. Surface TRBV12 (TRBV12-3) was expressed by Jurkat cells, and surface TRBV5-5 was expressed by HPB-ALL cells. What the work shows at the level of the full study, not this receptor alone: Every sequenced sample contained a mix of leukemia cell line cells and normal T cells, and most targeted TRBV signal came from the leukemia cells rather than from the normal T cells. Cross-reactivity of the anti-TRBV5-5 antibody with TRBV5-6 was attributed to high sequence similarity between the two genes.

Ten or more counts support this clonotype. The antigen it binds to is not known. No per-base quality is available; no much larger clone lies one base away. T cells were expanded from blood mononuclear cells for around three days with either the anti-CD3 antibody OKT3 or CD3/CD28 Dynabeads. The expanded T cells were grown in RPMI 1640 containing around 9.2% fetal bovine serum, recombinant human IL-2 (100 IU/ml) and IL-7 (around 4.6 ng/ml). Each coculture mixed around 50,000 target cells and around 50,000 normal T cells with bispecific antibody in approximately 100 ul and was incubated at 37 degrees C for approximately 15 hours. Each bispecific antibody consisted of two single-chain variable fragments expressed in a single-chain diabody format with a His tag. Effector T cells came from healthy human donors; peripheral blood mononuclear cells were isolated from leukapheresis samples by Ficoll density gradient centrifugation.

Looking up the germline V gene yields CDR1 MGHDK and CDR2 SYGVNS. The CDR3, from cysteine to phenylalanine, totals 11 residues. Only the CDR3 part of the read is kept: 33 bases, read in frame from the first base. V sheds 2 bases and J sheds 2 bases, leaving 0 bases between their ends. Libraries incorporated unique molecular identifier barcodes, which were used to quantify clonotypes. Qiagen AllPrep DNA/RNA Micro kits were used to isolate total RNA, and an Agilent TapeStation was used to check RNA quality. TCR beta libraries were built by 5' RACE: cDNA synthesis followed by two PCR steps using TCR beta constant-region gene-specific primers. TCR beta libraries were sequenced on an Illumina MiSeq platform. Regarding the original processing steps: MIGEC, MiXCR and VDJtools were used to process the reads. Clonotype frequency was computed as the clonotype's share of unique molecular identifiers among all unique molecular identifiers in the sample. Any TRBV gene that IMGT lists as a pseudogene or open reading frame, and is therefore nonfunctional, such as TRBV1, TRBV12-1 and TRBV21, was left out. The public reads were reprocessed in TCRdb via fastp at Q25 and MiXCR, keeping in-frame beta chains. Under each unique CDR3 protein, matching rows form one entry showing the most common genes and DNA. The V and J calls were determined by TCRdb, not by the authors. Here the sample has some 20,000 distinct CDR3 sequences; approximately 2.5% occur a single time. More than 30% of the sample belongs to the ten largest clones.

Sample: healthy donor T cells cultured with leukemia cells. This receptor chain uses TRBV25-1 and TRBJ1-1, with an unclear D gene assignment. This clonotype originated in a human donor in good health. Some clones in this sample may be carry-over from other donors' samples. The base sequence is TGTGCCAGCAGTGAAAACACTGAAGCTTTCTTT. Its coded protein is CASSENTEAFF.